Sequencing of this TCR beta chain was carried out in a study of blood T cell repertoires in COVID-19 (TCRdb year 2020). For the study in its entirety: Samples from collaborators originated in the United States, Italy and Spain and spanned both the acute and convalescent phases of COVID-19. A de-identified subject ID, COVID-19 status, age in years and sex were almost always included in the sample metadata. The material from the prospective study consisted of cDNA or gDNA derived from T cells, B-cell-depleted T cells, or PBMCs. Samples came from the ongoing ImmuneRACE study (first 160 participants) plus 1,254 subjects from 6 global collaborators. The repertoires were made available in a free public database intended to serve as a resource for research on the immune response to SARS-CoV-2. Subjects who had been exposed to COVID-19, were actively infected with it, or had recovered from it provided the deeply sampled blood TCRbeta repertoires that made up the dataset. Where HLA class I and class II types were available, the types were taken from metadata supplied by the sample provider, not from assay-based typing.

The CDR3, cysteine through phenylalanine, is 16 amino acids long. CDR3 DNA only is kept here, 48 bases in frame from base 1. For CDR1 and CDR2, the germline V gene (reference sequence) lists SSHAT and FNYEAQ. To note about this clone: No cognate antigen has been identified for it. One end of the junction is discordant with germline, which a read error may explain.

Whole blood was collected in K2EDTA tubes by collaborating institutions according to the institutions' own protocols. Collaborator samples were shipped for TCRbeta analysis as frozen whole blood, isolated PBMCs, or DNA extracted from either sample type. The immunoSEQ Assay, a bias-controlled multiplex PCR, was used to amplify TCRbeta CDR3 regions from genomic DNA. The authors processed their data as follows. Within the assay, amplification of reference gene primers was used to estimate how many nucleated cells each sample contained. To quantify the absolute abundance of each unique TCRbeta CDR3 rearrangement, sequence reads were collapsed and filtered. For each sample, productive Simpson clonality was calculated as the square root of Simpson's diversity index across productive rearrangements. This immuneACCESS table, as held by TCRdb, lists in-frame sequences with V and J called but not all clones. Of the missing ones, under half trace to an unresolved V gene in checked studies; the others have no known cause. V, J and clone size were drawn from that table, and D and trimming were deduced from the DNA. A total of 100,000 to 150,000 clones appear in this sample, around 87% of them only once. The ten largest clones take up 25% to 35% of the sample.

Broader findings and caveats from the paper: How much clinical and demographic metadata was included differed by source and by participant, and the metadata was provided uncurated.

Sequencing was done on a sample of peripheral blood. The chain was built from TRBV7-7 and TRBJ2-3; TRBD2 could be the D gene, as 6 bases match. This clonotype originated in a woman between 65 and 79 years old with acute or convalescent COVID-19. The DNA reads as follows: TGTGCTAGCAGCTTCGGCGTAGGGACTAGCACAGATACGCAGTATTTT. This is translated as CASSFGVGTSTDTQYF.